These 12 T cell receptor beta chains came from one sample sequenced in a study of T-cell reconstitution after alpha-beta-depleted transplantation in children. Study results and limitations: T-cell numbers and diversity, one year after transplant, stemmed largely from T cells that were newly produced.

The antigens of these receptors remain unknown. Molecular barcoding with unique molecular identifiers was used for the TCRbeta library. Via MiXCR, TCRdb re-called the PCR reads, giving one row per CDR3 protein. The repertoire has 250,000 to 300,000 distinct CDR3 sequences, over 7.5% of them found once; the top ten carry approximately 8.2%. The material sequenced was peripheral blood, taken 360 days after TCRalphabeta/CD19-depleted stem cell transplant. The receptors shown here come from a female patient aged 2-9 years who had a stem cell transplant for Fanconi anemia, so the T cells may come from the graft donor.

The chain recombines TRBV3-1 with TRBJ1-4; D call uncertain. Trimming cost V 0 bases and J 8 bases, with 16 bases left between them. Germline loops: CDR1 LGHDT, CDR2 YNNKEL (reference sequence). The CDR3 contains 16 residues. CDR3 coding DNA: TGTGCCAGCAGCCAAGATCTTGGAAGGAAAGGAGAAAAACTGTTTTTT. Protein product: CASSQDLGRKGEKLFF.

This clonotype showed up many times. V usage is TRBV12-3 or TRBV12-4 and J usage is TRBJ2-7; 9 bases match TRBD2. V trimming: 2 bases; J trimming: 4 bases; junction bases outside the gene matches: 15. This CDR3 is built from 18 residues. The CDR3 DNA sequence: TGTGCCAGCAGTTTAACCCACGTTAGCGGGAGAAGCAGATACGAGCAGTACTTC. Amino acids: CASSLTHVSGRSRYEQYF.

The chain combines TRBV19 with TRBJ1-1; 8 bases align to TRBD1. CDR1 and CDR2 from the germline V gene are LNHDA and SQIVND (reference sequence). V gave up 7 bases and J gave up 6 bases; unmatched junction bases: 10. This CDR3 has 14 residues. The CDR3 sequence is CASTQQGGIAEAFF. The CDR3 region has the DNA TGTGCCAGTACCCAACAGGGGGGGATCGCTGAAGCTTTCTTT.

The chain has TRBV5-1 and TRBJ1-1; the D is unclear. The CDR3 has 13 residues. V was trimmed by 0 bases and J by 9 bases, leaving 12 bases between them. The V gene's germline CDR1 is SGHRS and CDR2 YFSETQ. The CDR3 region is CASSLAGSPKAFF. The CDR3 region has the DNA TGCGCCAGCAGCTTGGCCGGGAGTCCCAAAGCTTTCTTT.

This clonotype was recorded at least ten times. This chain joins TRBV4-3 and TRBJ1-2, with D perhaps matching TRBD1 (6 bases). The V end lost 0 bases, the J end lost 4 bases, and 12 bases lay between the germline ends. The CDR3 loop spans 15 amino acids. Germline CDR1 reads LGHNA; CDR2 reads YSLEER. The CDR3 loop is CASSQDGQKFYGYTF. The CDR3 bases are TGCGCCAGCAGCCAAGATGGACAGAAGTTCTATGGCTACACCTTC.

This clonotype was detected ten times or more. In DNA, the CDR3 is TGCGCCAGCAGCCTGGGACTAGCGGGGGGGAATGAGCAGTTCTTC. Translated, it gives CASSLGLAGGNEQFF. This chain uses TRBV5-1 with TRBJ2-1; TRBD2 aligns across 16 bases. This CDR3 is 15 amino acids long. Losses at the gene ends were 4 bases for V and 7 bases for J; bases not matched to a gene: 2. Germline loops: CDR1 SGHRS, CDR2 YFSETQ.

This chain connects TRBV9 to TRBJ2-5, with 16 nucleotides matching TRBD2. CDR3 length: 16 amino acids. The germline gives CDR1 SGDLS, CDR2 YYNGEE. J lost 5 bases, V lost 4 bases, and 5 bases had no gene match. The chain's CDR3 is CASSKGLAGGMETQYF. The CDR3 bases are TGTGCCAGCAGCAAGGGACTAGCGGGGGGGATGGAGACCCAGTACTTC.

This clonotype was counted many times. The V call is TRBV29-1, the J call TRBJ2-1, with D maybe TRBD1 (5 bases). Germline loops: CDR1 SQVTM, CDR2 ANQGSEA. Trimming removed 2 bases from V and 12 bases from J, with 11 bases in between. The CDR3 has 11 residues. CDR3 in amino acids: CSVEQGFGQFF. CDR3 DNA: TGCAGCGTTGAACAGGGCTTTGGGCAGTTCTTC.

This clonotype was observed a handful of times. This chain connects TRBV5-1 to TRBJ1-2; D is possibly TRBD1 (5 bases). V was trimmed by 0 bases and J by 4 bases, leaving 13 bases between them. Germline CDR1 SGHRS, CDR2 YFSETQ. The CDR3 totals 15 residues. The CDR3 sequence: CASSLDGRGIYGYTF. CDR3 nucleotides: TGCGCCAGCAGCTTGGATGGGCGGGGGATCTATGGCTACACCTTC.

This clonotype has at least ten counts. This chain joins TRBV7-2 and TRBJ2-7; D might be TRBD1 or TRBD2, each matching 7 bases. CDR3 length: 16 amino acids. Germline-derived CDR1 and CDR2 are SGHTA and FQGNSA. V dropped 5 bases and J dropped 4 bases, with 21 bases sitting between them. This CDR3 is CASSPLHWEGAYEQYF. The CDR3 bases are TGTGCCAGCAGCCCTCTTCATTGGGAGGGGGCATACGAGCAGTACTTC. The full variable domain, completed using reference TRBV7-2 and TRBJ2-7, is GAGVSQSPSNKVTEKGKDVELRCDPISGHTALYWYRQSLGQGLEFLIYFQGNSAPDKSGLPSDRFSAERTGGSVSTLTIQRTQQEDSAVYLCASSPLHWEGAYEQYFGPGTRLTVT.

This chain joins TRBV6-1 and TRBJ1-6; TRBD1 might be the D (5 bases). The germline V gene encodes CDR1 MNHNS and CDR2 SASEGT. The CDR3 totals 16 residues. V lost 1 base to trimming and J lost 5 bases, with 12 bases between them. For the CDR3, the DNA is TGTGCCAGCAGTGAAGTCAGAGGGGCCAATAATTCACCCCTCCACTTT. It encodes CASSEVRGANNSPLHF.

This clonotype appeared once. This rearrangement joins TRBV10-2 to TRBJ2-2, with TRBD2 as a possible D gene (6 bases). The ends were cut back, 6 bases at V and 5 bases at J, with 19 bases in the middle. Germline V gene data show CDR1 as WSHSY and CDR2 as SAAADI. The CDR3 has 16 amino acids. The CDR3 sequence: CASSRWVEGRTGELFF. As DNA, the CDR3 is TGCGCCAGCAGCCGGTGGGTGGAGGGCCGAACCGGGGAGCTGTTTTTT.